This T cell receptor beta chain was identified in a study of T-cell memory formation after mild COVID-19. Study information: The TCR clusters were mostly specific to one donor. Overall study findings and caveats: CD4+ contracting clones were mainly CM and EM; CD8+ ones, EMRA. Whereas later expanders leaned CD4+, clones contracting day 15 to 85 showed a balanced CD4/CD8 makeup.

Details on this clonotype: Antigen: not known.

TCRdb recomputed calls from the 5' RACE reads with MiXCR, one row per CDR3 protein. This table has about 200,000 distinct CDR3 sequences, more than 15% appearing once. The V gene's germline CDR1 is SQVTM and CDR2 ANQGSEA. CDR3 size: 13 residues. Trimming took 3 bases from V and 2 from J, leaving 8 bases between them. The chain uses TRBV29-1 and TRBJ2-1; perhaps TRBD2 as D (5 bases). Sequenced sample: PBMCs or a T cell subset sorted from them (not recorded which). This receptor was taken from an adult woman who had mild COVID-19 (a few samples of this study predate the infection). Cell type and time point are not known. CDR3 residues: CSVEAGPYNEQFF. CDR3 sequence (DNA): TGCAGCGTTGAGGCGGGCCCCTACAATGAGCAGTTCTTC.